The 25 T cell receptor beta chains listed next were all sequenced from one sample in a study of response to subunit inactivated influenza vaccine. TCRdb recomputed calls from the RT-PCR reads with MiXCR, one row per CDR3 protein. The profile shows over 800,000 distinct CDR3 sequences, about 20% of them singletons. Sequencing used PBMCs from blood, obtained around 5 days after vaccination. The receptors shown here come from a man aged 45-65 years who received an inactivated influenza vaccine.

The CDR3 protein is CASTPGAGFSQETQYF. CDR3 DNA: TGCGCCAGCACCCCCGGGGCGGGGTTCTCCCAAGAGACCCAGTACTTC. This chain joins TRBV5-1 and TRBJ2-5, with D possibly being TRBD2 (6 bases). Trimming left V 6 bases short and J 1 base short, with 19 bases between. The CDR3 is 16 amino acids. Germline values: CDR1 SGHRS, CDR2 YFSETQ.

This clonotype was seen just once. The rearrangement joins TRBV10-3 to TRBJ2-7; 7 bases line up with TRBD1. V trimming: 6 bases; J trimming: 3 bases; junction bases outside the gene matches: 8. The CDR3 contains 14 residues. The germline V gene encodes CDR1 ENHRY and CDR2 SYGVKD. The CDR3 DNA follows: TGTGCCATCAGCGCCGGGACAGCCAACTACGAGCAGTACTTC. Translated, it gives CAISAGTANYEQYF.

This clonotype was recorded many times. The rearrangement uses TRBV7-9 and TRBJ2-7; D gene ambiguous. Trimming stripped 4 bases from V and 9 bases from J, with 10 bases between. The CDR3 loop spans 11 amino acids. The germline V gene encodes CDR1 SEHNR and CDR2 FQNEAQ (reference sequence). In DNA, the CDR3 is TGTGCCAGCAGCTCTGGACGAGGGCAGTACTTC. It specifies CASSSGRGQYF.

The chain has TRBV27 and TRBJ1-4; maybe TRBD1 (5 bases). The CDR3 is made up of 17 amino acids. Looked up from germline, CDR1 is MNHEY and CDR2 is SMNVEV (reference sequence). V was cut by 6 bases and J by 5 bases, with 22 bases left in between. CDR3 in DNA: TGTGCCAGCAGCCTGACGATCACCGGGACGGAGAATGAAAAACTGTTTTTT. Translating gives CASSLTITGTENEKLFF.

This sequence joins TRBV2 and TRBJ2-1; tentative D call: TRBD1 (5 bases). Trimming pared 3 bases from V and 6 bases from J, leaving 12 bases between. This CDR3 region has 14 residues. In germline, CDR1 is SNHLY, CDR2 FYNNEI. CDR3 in DNA: TGTGCCAGCAGTGACAGGGTCACGGGCAATGAGCAGTTCTTC. It yields the protein CASSDRVTGNEQFF.

The chain recombines TRBV7-2 with TRBJ2-3, with D possibly being TRBD2 (5 bases). Trimming took 2 bases from V and 11 from J, leaving 8 bases between them. The CDR3 length is 11 residues. Germline V gives CDR1 SGHTA, CDR2 FQGNSA. CDR3 sequence (DNA): TGTGCCAGCAGCTTAACGGAGGAGCAGTATTTT. This sequence encodes CASSLTEEQYF.

This clonotype showed up just a few times. The rearrangement links TRBV20-1 to TRBJ2-1; TRBD1 might be the D (6 bases). The CDR3 spans 15 residues. Germline values: CDR1 DFQATT, CDR2 SNEGSKA (reference sequence). V lost 5 bases, J lost 2 bases, and 16 bases lay in between. The CDR3 protein is CSADSRGSTYNEQFF. CDR3 DNA sequence: TGCAGTGCTGACAGCAGGGGTTCGACCTACAATGAGCAGTTCTTC.

The genes are TRBV29-1 and TRBJ2-3; TRBD2 matches at 11 bases. The CDR3 has 14 residues. V trimming: 6 bases; J trimming: 7 bases; junction bases outside the gene matches: 9. The germline CDR1 and CDR2 sequences are SQVTM and ANQGSEA. This CDR3 is CSVPTSGMWNTQYF. As DNA, the CDR3 is TGCAGCGTACCGACTAGCGGGATGTGGAATACGCAGTATTTT.

The chain carries TRBV4-2 and TRBJ2-3; TRBD2 matches at 10 bases. The CDR3 contains 15 residues. Trimming at V came to 4 bases and at J to 1 base, leaving 2 bases not matched to a gene. Germline V gene data show CDR1 as LGHNA and CDR2 as YNFKEQ. The CDR3 spells CASSPGLARTDTQYF. CDR3 sequence (DNA): TGTGCCAGCAGCCCGGGACTAGCGCGCACAGATACGCAGTATTTT.

The chain joins TRBV20-1 to TRBJ2-6; 13 bases align to TRBD2. With 5 bases clipped from V and 4 bases from J, the junction kept 5 bases outside the gene matches. CDR3 length: 16 amino acids. Germline V gene sequence: CDR1 DFQATT, CDR2 SNEGSKA (reference sequence). The CDR3 reads CSAPGLAGRGANVLTF. In DNA, the CDR3 is TGCAGTGCTCCGGGACTAGCGGGGAGAGGGGCCAACGTCCTGACTTTC.

The J gene is TRBJ2-1, the V gene TRBV20-1, with D tentatively TRBD1 (6 bases). CDR1 and CDR2 from the germline V gene are DFQATT and SNEGSKA (reference sequence). This CDR3 comprises 13 residues. V dropped 3 bases and J dropped 6 bases, with 12 bases sitting between them. The CDR3 reads CSASRGNGNEQFF. DNA of the CDR3: TGCAGTGCTAGCAGGGGTAACGGCAATGAGCAGTTCTTC.

This chain links TRBV20-1 with TRBJ2-5, with TRBD2 matching 11 bases. The CDR3 totals 15 residues. Germline V gives CDR1 DFQATT, CDR2 SNEGSKA (reference sequence). V dropped 5 bases and J dropped 5; count of bases not matched to a gene: 10. Here the CDR3 reads CSASKTSGTLETQYF. The CDR3 DNA is TGCAGTGCTTCTAAGACTAGCGGGACTCTGGAGACCCAGTACTTC.

The chain combines TRBV27 with TRBJ2-1; tentative D call: TRBD2 (6 bases). This CDR3 region has 13 residues. Trimming left V 4 bases short and J 6 bases short, with 10 bases between. Germline V CDR1 and CDR2: MNHEY, SMNVEV (reference sequence). The CDR3 protein is CASSYAGSNEQFF. The CDR3 region has the DNA TGTGCCAGCAGTTATGCGGGAAGCAATGAGCAGTTCTTC.

This chain uses TRBV7-2 with TRBJ2-2; either TRBD1 or TRBD2 may supply D (7 bases each). This CDR3 region has 15 residues. Trimming removed 4 bases from V and 4 bases from J, with 13 bases in between. Germline CDR1 SGHTA, CDR2 FQGNSA. The CDR3 bases are TGTGCCAGCAGCTGGGAGGGGGCGGTCACCGGGGAGCTGTTTTTT. Encoded protein: CASSWEGAVTGELFF. The full variable domain, with the rest looked up from reference TRBV7-2 and TRBJ2-2, is GAGVSQSPSNKVTEKGKDVELRCDPISGHTALYWYRQSLGQGLEFLIYFQGNSAPDKSGLPSDRFSAERTGGSVSTLTIQRTQQEDSAVYLCASSWEGAVTGELFFGEGSRLTVL.

The rearrangement joins TRBV3-1 to TRBJ2-1, with TRBD1 matching over 10 bases. The CDR3 has 18 amino acids. The J segment lost 1 base and the V segment lost 5 bases, leaving 11 bases of the junction unmatched. The germline gives CDR1 LGHDT, CDR2 YNNKEL (reference sequence). The CDR3 protein is CASSTRDRGFGSYNEQFF. In DNA, the CDR3 is TGTGCCAGCAGCACCCGGGACAGGGGTTTCGGGTCCTACAATGAGCAGTTCTTC.

This clonotype was counted between two and nine times. The chain employs TRBV24-1 and TRBJ1-1; tentatively, D is TRBD1 (6 bases). This CDR3 comprises 11 residues. V lost 6 bases and J 9 bases, leaving 10 bases between the germline ends. CDR1 is KGHDR and CDR2 is SFDVKD in the germline V gene. The CDR3 DNA follows: TGTGCCACCAGTCAGGGGTTTCAAGCTTTCTTT. Its translation: CATSQGFQAFF.

CDR3 DNA: TGTGCCAGCAGGTCCAGTTTACCCCGGGACTACTCCTACAATGAGCAGTTCTTC. Translated, it gives CASRSSLPRDYSYNEQFF. The V call is TRBV11-1, the J call TRBJ2-1, with 7 bases fitting TRBD2. The trim removed 6 bases at V and 0 bases at J, leaving 14 bases unmatched. This CDR3 comprises 18 residues. CDR1 is SGHAT and CDR2 is FQDESV in the germline V gene (reference sequence).

The chain combines TRBV10-3 with TRBJ2-7, with TRBD2 matching over 14 bases. With V trimmed by 6 bases and J by 6 bases, 7 bases remained unmatched. CDR1 is ENHRY and CDR2 is SYGVKD in the germline V gene. CDR3 length: 15 amino acids. CDR3 loop: CAISGTSGRRSEQYF. The CDR3 nucleotides read TGTGCCATCAGCGGGACTAGCGGGAGAAGAAGCGAGCAGTACTTC.

This clonotype was picked up a small number of times. This rearrangement joins TRBV4-3 to TRBJ2-3, with D perhaps TRBD1 or TRBD2 (5 bases each). V was shortened by 1 base and J by 3 bases, with 14 bases between the two germline ends. CDR1 LGHNA and CDR2 YSLEER come from the germline V gene. The CDR3 spans 16 residues. CDR3 in amino acids: CASSQGVRAGTDTQYF. The CDR3 DNA sequence: TGCGCCAGCAGCCAAGGGGTGAGGGCAGGGACAGATACGCAGTATTTT.

This chain uses TRBV24-1 with TRBJ2-2, with no clear D. V gave up 1 base and J gave up 6 bases, with 5 bases separating them. The CDR3 runs to 13 residues. CDR1 KGHDR and CDR2 SFDVKD come from the germline V gene. The CDR3 DNA follows: TGTGCCACCAGTGATTTTAGGGCCGGGGAGCTGTTTTTT. Translating it yields CATSDFRAGELFF.

This clonotype was detected only a few times. The chain employs TRBV20-1 and TRBJ2-5; 10 nucleotides agree with TRBD1. This CDR3 spans 14 amino acids. The junction had 5 bases not matched to a gene; V was cut back by 7 bases and J by 0 bases. Germline V gene data show CDR1 as DFQATT and CDR2 as SNEGSKA (reference sequence). Here the CDR3 reads CSGEGQGYQETQYF. CDR3 bases: TGCAGTGGGGAGGGACAGGGGTACCAAGAGACCCAGTACTTC.

This chain links TRBV5-6 with TRBJ2-1, with D unresolved. V was clipped by 4 bases and J by 0 bases, with 11 bases between them. The CDR3 extends over 15 amino acids. Germline V gene lookup returns CDR1 SGHDT and CDR2 YYEEEE. CDR3 sequence reads: CASSASLSSYNEQFF. CDR3 sequence (DNA): TGTGCCAGCAGCGCGAGCCTCTCCTCCTACAATGAGCAGTTCTTC.

The V and J genes are TRBV12-3 or TRBV12-4 and TRBJ2-3; 8 bases agree with TRBD2. The CDR3 extends over 19 amino acids. J was trimmed by 7 bases and V by 3 bases; bases with no gene match: 21. The DNA for the CDR3 is TGTGCCAGCAGTTTCACCGGGACTAGGGCGGATGGGATACGAAATACGCAGTATTTT. Translation: CASSFTGTRADGIRNTQYF.

This clonotype was counted only a few times. The CDR3 bases are TGTGCCAGCAGTTCAGACAGCCGATCTAACTATGGCTACACCTTC. It codes for CASSSDSRSNYGYTF. The rearrangement links TRBV2 to TRBJ1-2, with D perhaps matching TRBD1 (5 bases). In germline, CDR1 is SNHLY, CDR2 FYNNEI. V gave up 5 bases and J gave up 0 bases, with 13 bases separating them. This CDR3 has 15 residues.

The V and J genes are TRBV7-2 and TRBJ2-2; D not certain. V gave up 1 base and J gave up 2 bases, with 8 bases separating them. This CDR3 has 15 residues. Germline CDR1 and CDR2: SGHTA and FQGNSA. Here the CDR3 reads CASSLGPPNTGELFF. In DNA form, the CDR3 reads TGTGCCAGCAGCTTAGGACCACCAAACACCGGGGAGCTGTTTTTT.